Here is one T cell receptor (beta chain) with its context. Its antigen is not yet known. Base qualities are missing; no much larger clone stands one base away. Each collaborating institution followed its own protocols to collect whole blood in K2EDTA tubes. Collaborator samples were shipped for TCRbeta analysis as frozen whole blood, isolated PBMCs, or DNA extracted from either sample type. According to the germline V gene, CDR1 reads LGHNA and CDR2 reads YNFKEQ. Germline trimming: 1 base from V, 2 bases from J; junction bases outside gene matches: 4. The CDR3 sequence holds 17 residues, the cysteine and phenylalanine included. Only the CDR3 part of the read is kept: 51 bases, read in frame from the first base. The immunoSEQ Assay, a bias-controlled multiplex PCR, was used to amplify TCRbeta CDR3 regions from genomic DNA. The original methods were these. Nucleated cell counts per sample were estimated from amplification of reference gene primers within the assay. To quantify the absolute abundance of each unique TCRbeta CDR3 rearrangement, sequence reads were collapsed and filtered. For each sample, productive Simpson clonality was calculated as the square root of Simpson's diversity index over productive rearrangements. TCRdb holds this immuneACCESS table with in-frame rearrangements only. Some clones are missing; in checked studies, unresolved V genes explain under half, and the rest has no known cause. That table gives V, J and clone size, and the DNA gave D and trimming. A total of some 56,000 clones appear in this sample, 73% of them only once. The ten biggest clones cover 18% of the sample.

These data are taken from a study of blood T cell repertoires in COVID-19 (dated by TCRdb to 2019 to 2021). About the investigation overall: Samples from collaborators originated in the United States, Italy and Spain and spanned both the acute and convalescent phases of COVID-19. The repertoires were released in a freely available public database meant as a resource for research on the immune response to SARS-CoV-2. Deeply sampled blood TCRbeta repertoires from subjects exposed to, actively infected with, or recovered from COVID-19 were included in the dataset. The material from the prospective study consisted of cDNA or gDNA derived from T cells, B-cell-depleted T cells, or PBMCs. HLA class I and class II types, where available, came from metadata supplied by the sample provider rather than from assay-based typing. A de-identified subject ID, COVID-19 status, age in years and sex were almost always included in the sample metadata. Samples were obtained from the ongoing ImmuneRACE study (first 160 participants) and from 1,000 to 1,500 subjects provided by 6 global collaborators. Here is what the overall study found, with its caveats: The amount of clinical and demographic metadata varied by source and participant and was provided uncurated.

This receptor was taken from a woman aged 45-59 years with active or convalescent COVID-19. This sequence uses TRBV4-2 and TRBJ2-3; 12 bases in between match TRBD2. The source material was peripheral blood. The bases are TGTGCCAGCAGCCAAGGGACTAGCGGGACAACCACAGATACGCAGTATTTT. Its product reads: CASSQGTSGTTTDTQYF.